This TCR beta chain was profiled in a study of T cells expressing NK-cell markers. Study background: The authors sequenced eight donors, of whom seven were HCMV-seropositive and one was seronegative.

TCRdb reprocessed the 5' RACE reads and stores each CDR3 protein as one record, lacking DNA. The ten top clones account for 30% to 45%, within a sample of some 150,000 distinct CDR3 sequences. The CDR3 totals 12 residues. CDR1 KGHSH and CDR2 LQKENI come from the germline V gene. The sample was blood T cells: a sorted CD56 or NKG2C T cell subset, CD4+ or CD8+ T cells, or bulk PBMC T cells (not recorded which). The gene calls are TRBV18 and TRBJ1-1. This clonotype originated in a woman in her forties or fifties in good health. CDR3 residues: CASSPIYTEAFF.